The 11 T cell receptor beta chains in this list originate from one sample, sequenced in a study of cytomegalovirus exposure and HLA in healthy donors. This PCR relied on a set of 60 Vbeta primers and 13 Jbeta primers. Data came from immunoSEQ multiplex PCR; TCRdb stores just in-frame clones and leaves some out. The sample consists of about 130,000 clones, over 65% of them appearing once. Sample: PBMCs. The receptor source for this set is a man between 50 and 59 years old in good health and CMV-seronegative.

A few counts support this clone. CDR3 loop: CASSPSGTAKSYEQYV. CDR3 bases: TGTGCCAGTAGTCCTTCAGGGACAGCGAAGAGCTACGAGCAGTACGTC. The chain employs TRBV19 and TRBJ2-7, with 7 positions matching TRBD1. The CDR3 is 16 residues long. CDR1 is LNHDA and CDR2 is SQIVND in the germline V gene (reference sequence). V lost 5 bases to trimming and J lost 3 bases; unmatched junction nucleotides: 13.

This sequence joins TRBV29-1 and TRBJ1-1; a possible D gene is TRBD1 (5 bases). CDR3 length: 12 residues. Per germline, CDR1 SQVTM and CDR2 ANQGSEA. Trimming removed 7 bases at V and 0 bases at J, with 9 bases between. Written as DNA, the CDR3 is TGCAGCGCCCGACAGCTGAACACTGAAGCTTTCTTT. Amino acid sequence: CSARQLNTEAFF.

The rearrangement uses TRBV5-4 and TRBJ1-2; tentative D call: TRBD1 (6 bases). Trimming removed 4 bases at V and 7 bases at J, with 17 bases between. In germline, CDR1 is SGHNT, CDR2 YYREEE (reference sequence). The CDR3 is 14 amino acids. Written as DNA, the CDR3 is TGTGCCAGCAGCAAACAGGGAATGTCCGGTGGCTACACCTTC. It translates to CASSKQGMSGGYTF.

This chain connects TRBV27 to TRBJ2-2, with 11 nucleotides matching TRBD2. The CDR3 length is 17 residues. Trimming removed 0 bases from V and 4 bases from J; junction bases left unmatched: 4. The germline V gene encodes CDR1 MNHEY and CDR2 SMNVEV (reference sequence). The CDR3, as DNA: TGTGCCAGCAGTTTATCACTAGCGGGGGCCCTCACCGGGGAGCTGTTTTTT. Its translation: CASSLSLAGALTGELFF.

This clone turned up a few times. The CDR3 region has the DNA TGTGCCAGCAGCTTAGATCAGGTAGGTCCAGGCTACGAGCAGTACTTC. Amino acids: CASSLDQVGPGYEQYF. The rearrangement uses TRBV11-3 and TRBJ2-7; D unclear. With 0 bases removed from V and 3 bases from J, the gap between germline ends came to 15 bases. The CDR3 runs to 16 residues. Looked up from germline, CDR1 is SGHNT and CDR2 is YENEEA.

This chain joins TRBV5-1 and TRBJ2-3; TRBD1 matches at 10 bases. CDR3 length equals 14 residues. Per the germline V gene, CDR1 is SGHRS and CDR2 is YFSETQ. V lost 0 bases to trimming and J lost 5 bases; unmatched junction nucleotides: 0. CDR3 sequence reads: CASSLGTGGDTQYF. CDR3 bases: TGCGCCAGCAGCTTGGGGACAGGGGGAGATACGCAGTATTTT.

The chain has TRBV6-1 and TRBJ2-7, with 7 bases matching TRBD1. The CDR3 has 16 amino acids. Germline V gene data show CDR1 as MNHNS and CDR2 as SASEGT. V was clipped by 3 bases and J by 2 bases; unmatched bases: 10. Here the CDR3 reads CASSDGADRVAYEQYF. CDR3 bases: TGTGCCAGCAGTGACGGGGCTGACAGGGTGGCCTACGAGCAGTACTTC.

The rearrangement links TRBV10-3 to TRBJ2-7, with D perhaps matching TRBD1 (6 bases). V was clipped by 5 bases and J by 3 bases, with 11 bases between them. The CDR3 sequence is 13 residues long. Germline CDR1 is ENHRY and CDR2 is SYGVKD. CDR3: CAISRGQNYEQYV. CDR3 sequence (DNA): TGTGCCATCAGTCGTGGACAGAACTACGAGCAGTACGTC.

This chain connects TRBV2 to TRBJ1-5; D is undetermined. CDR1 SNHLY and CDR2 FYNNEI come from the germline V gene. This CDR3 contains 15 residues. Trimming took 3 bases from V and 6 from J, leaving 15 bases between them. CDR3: CASSDPAQARQPQHF. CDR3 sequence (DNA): TGTGCCAGCAGTGATCCGGCTCAGGCGCGTCAGCCCCAGCATTTT.

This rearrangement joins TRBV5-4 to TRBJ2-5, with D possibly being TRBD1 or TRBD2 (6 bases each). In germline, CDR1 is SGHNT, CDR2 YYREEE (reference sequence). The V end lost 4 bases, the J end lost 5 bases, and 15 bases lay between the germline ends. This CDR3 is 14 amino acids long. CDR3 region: CASSVGGDGETQYF. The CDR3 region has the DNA TGTGCCAGCAGCGTGGGGGGCGATGGTGAGACCCAGTACTTC. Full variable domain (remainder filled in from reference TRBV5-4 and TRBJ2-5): ETGVTQSPTHLIKTRGQQVTLRCSSQSGHNTVSWYQQALGQGPQFIFQYYREEENGRGNFPPRFSGLQFPNYSSELNVNALELDDSALYLCASSVGGDGETQYFGPGTRLLVL.

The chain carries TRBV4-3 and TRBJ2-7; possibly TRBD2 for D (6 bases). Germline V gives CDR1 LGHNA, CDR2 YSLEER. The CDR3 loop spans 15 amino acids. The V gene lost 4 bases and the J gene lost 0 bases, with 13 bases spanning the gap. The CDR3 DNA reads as TGCGCCAGCAGCCGCGGGACGGTAAGCTCCTACGAGCAGTACTTC. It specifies CASSRGTVSSYEQYF.